This T cell receptor beta chain originates from a study of cytomegalovirus exposure and HLA in healthy donors (dated by TCRdb to 2016 to 2017). Broadly, across the study: In an earlier analysis of about 560 of the donors, around 290 Gb of sequence data and some 120 million unique TCR beta sequences from approximately 180 million T cells were reported. An early release that covered about 600 HLA-typed donors contained approximately 300 gigabases of sequencing data and approximately 85 million unique TCR sequences. The genetic ancestry cluster associated with self-reported Caucasian donors included roughly 84% of the 398 genotyped donors. The study aimed to test whether signatures of past pathogen exposure could be identified by cataloging public T cell receptors. The study profiled the T cell repertoires of 550 to 700 subjects by immunosequencing and related them to cytomegalovirus serostatus. A separate validation cohort of over 95 different subjects was used in addition to the roughly 720-subject first cohort. The study combined high-throughput TCR immunosequencing, statistical association of individual TCRs with disease status, and machine learning to predict cytomegalovirus infection status. A later analysis re-analyzed previously published TCR beta repertoires from approximately 670 donors and added high-resolution HLA genotyping to study TCR occurrence patterns. Rather than using new phenotypic data, the later analysis identified candidate immune exposures from TCR beta sequences and from how often those sequences occurred across donors. In an earlier analysis of roughly 540 of the donors, high-throughput TCR beta sequencing was used to judge whether each TCR beta V gene segment behaved as functional or pseudogenic. Alongside the repertoire data, information on donor age, sex, ethnicity and CMV serostatus was compiled. A later genetic analysis used genome-wide SNP genotypes for about three fifths of the 666 donors, treating that subset as a discovery cohort. Every repertoire in the discovery cohort had been generated on one and the same sequencing platform. HLA typing included class I and class II loci at four-digit resolution. The number of donors typed differed by locus, with about 629-630 for A, B, C, DRB1 and DQB1, around 520 for DQA1, about 610 for DPA1, and under 490 for DPB1. Because of strong linkage in the cohort, five DR-DQ haplotypes were treated as single units for association and clustering. Among around 400 genotyped donors of the cohort, an average of approximately 240,000 unique TCR beta nucleotide sequences was sequenced per donor, of which approximately 18% were non-productive. Results the study describes overall, beyond this receptor: A group of highly shared sequence variants was considered likely to be a technical artifact of the sequencing pipeline. In vitro tests confirmed that three of the cytomegalovirus-associated TCR beta chains recognize cytomegalovirus antigens. When HLA alleles, especially DR and DQ, strongly co-occurred, TCR associations were difficult to assign to individual alleles. In a later genetic analysis, a missense DCLRE1C variant was associated with V-gene and J-gene trimming of TCR beta chains, and the association was replicated in an independent cohort. For the cohort, immune exposure information was limited to CMV serostatus. In an earlier analysis of several hundred of the donors, most TCR beta V segments were observed in productive rearrangements about 90% or about 30% of the time, broadly matching IMGT annotations. At a false discovery rate of 0.05, a later analysis linked under 20,000 TCR beta sequences to specific HLA alleles. A further reported finding was that TCR beta sequences accurately predicted the HLA-A and HLA-B alleles for most subjects in the first cohort. In a later analysis, several top co-occurrence clusters were reported to appear linked to parvovirus B19, influenza, CMV and Epstein-Barr virus. Linkage disequilibrium might explain the correlated functional status among segregating V segments, but an unknown experimental factor could not be excluded. While some public TCRs were present in many individuals, most TCR sequences turned up only very rarely across donors. It was suggested by the authors that the approach could potentially be generalized to other disease states and immunological phenotypes. In this cohort, only TCR beta chains were sequenced, and detectable features were limited by the absence of alpha or paired-chain data. In the study, some 180 TCR beta chains were listed as associated with cytomegalovirus. About 17 rarely observed V segments, including chromosome 9 orphons, were excluded from the earlier analysis of a few hundred of the donors because counts were too low. Sequencing depth was assumed to be roughly uniform across donors in the presence/absence analyses, though that assumption may not hold. A later analysis found that most CMV-associated TCR beta chains appeared HLA-restricted, with HLA associations seemingly driven largely by CMV exposure. The 87-base-pair reads could not distinguish some IMGT-functional V segments, including TRBV6-2 and TRBV6-3, so those segments were excluded. A later analysis found that TCR association rates varied across HLA loci, with DRB1 alleles showing the most associated TCRs and HLA-C alleles the fewest. According to a later genetic analysis, donors in an Asian-associated ancestry cluster had fewer N-insertions in productive TCRs than the roughly 670-donor mean. Cytomegalovirus status was reported to be diagnosed by the classifier with high specificity and sensitivity in both the original and validation cohorts. Compared with equally common non-associated chains, HLA-associated TCR beta chains in a later analysis were more clonally expanded and had lower generation probabilities. Because HLA typing was unavailable for some donors at each locus, only the typed subset was used in association tests.

Of note for this clone: This receptor's antigen is unknown. The input lacks base qualities; no much larger clone sits a single base away.

Libraries came from the immunoSEQ multiplex PCR assay. For the multiplex PCR, a mixture combining 60 forward primers for TCR Vbeta segments and 13 reverse primers for TCR Jbeta segments was used. Amplification of the CDR3 region of rearranged TCR beta genes was performed with a multiplex PCR assay on genomic DNA. The amplified TCR beta libraries were sequenced on the Illumina HiSeq System as 87-base-pair reads. The published analysis was carried out like this. Across the roughly 640 repertoires, a later analysis counted approximately 75 million unique TCR beta chains, approximately 10 million of which were shared by at least two donors. Raw reads were error-corrected and collapsed into unique sequences with a nearest-neighbor algorithm that merged closely related sequences to remove PCR and sequencing errors. CDR3 sequences were aligned to IMGT reference sequences to assign V, D and J gene segments. For a sequence to be retained, a match of at least six nucleotides to both a V gene segment and a J gene segment was required. A rearrangement was called productive if the CDR3 had no stop codons and remained in frame with V and J, and every other rearrangement was called non-productive. Following IMGT convention, CDR3 was defined as the stretch from the second conserved V-encoded cysteine to the conserved J-encoded phenylalanine. The earlier analysis of roughly 590 of the donors excluded any sequence lacking an unambiguous match to a single V gene segment. An earlier analysis of 587 of the donors classified V segments as functional when productive rearrangements were above 56.7% and as segregating when the standard deviation between donors was above 5%. To diagnose cytomegalovirus status from the catalog of TCR beta chain sequences, a statistical classification framework was built. A later analysis assigned V and J genes by comparing TCR nucleotide sequences with IMGT/GENE-DB human TR gene sequences. The TCRdist pipeline was used in a later analysis to assign CDR3 sequences and most-parsimonious VDJ recombination scenarios. In a later analysis, each TCR beta chain was defined by its CDR3 amino acid sequence together with its V-gene family, and reads without a unique V-gene family were excluded. In a later analysis, 450 to 600 highly shared, low-generation-probability nucleotide sequences were removed to address suspected cross-contamination and a sequencing artifact. In a later analysis, a clonal expansion index was calculated for each public chain from normalized within-repertoire ranks of inferred template counts. In a later analysis, generation probabilities were computed using a VDJ recombination model fitted to out-of-frame rearrangements, and the results were checked against IGoR. In a later analysis, TCR-TCR, TCR-HLA and TCR-CMV co-occurrence was scored with hypergeometric tests, and a repertoire-size bias correction was applied to TCR pairs. To estimate false discovery rates, a later analysis permuted the HLA or CMV assignments 20 times. A later analysis grouped co-occurring TCRs with DBSCAN, adding TCRdist sequence similarity when clustering within HLA-allele-positive subsets. Repertoires with fewer than 30,000 or more than 120,000 public chains, plus five repertoires with anomalous nucleotide sharing, were excluded from co-occurrence clustering. TCRdb took this table from immuneACCESS and kept in-frame rearrangements with V and J called. Such tables lack part of the clones; where checked against another copy, unresolved V genes explain under half of the gap, and the rest is unexplained. The DNA gave D and trimming, while V, J and clone size come from that table. The sample table lists 82,000 or so clones, about 70% of them with a count of one. Of the sample, more than 5.5% is held by the ten largest clones.

In total, about 650 healthy bone marrow donors made up the cohort. At the time of sampling, all cohort members were nominally healthy, though unrecorded immune exposures were likely present. The donor tested CMV seropositive, placing the donor among the 250 to 350 seropositive members of the cohort. Every donor gave a peripheral blood sample, and the peripheral blood mononuclear cells from that sample were used for TCR beta sequencing. Genomic DNA was extracted from the blood cell samples with the Qiagen DNeasy Blood Extraction Kit. CDR1 and CDR2 (SNHLY, FYNNEI) derive from the germline V gene. Reading from cysteine to phenylalanine, the CDR3 counts 14 amino acids. The kept DNA is CDR3 alone, 42 bases in frame from the first base. V ends up 6 bases short and J 7 bases short, with an unmatched junction base count of 8.

The chain uses TRBV2 and TRBJ2-2, and 7 junctional nucleotides match TRBD2. The sequenced sample was PBMCs. This TCR derives from a woman between 50 and 59 years old in good health and CMV-seropositive. The sequenced DNA is TGTGCCAGCAGGAGGGAGGGTACGATCGGGGAGCTGTTTTTT. This sequence encodes CASRREGTIGELFF.